One T cell receptor beta chain is described in this entry. This clonotype was seen once. There is no known antigen for this receptor. No quality values exist for individual bases; no much larger clone is one base distant. One read yields weak evidence. TCR beta CDR3 regions were amplified from RNA transcripts. The first round of RT-PCR for the TCR CDR3 was performed with the HTBI primer set and the Qiagen OneStep RT-PCR kit. The libraries were constructed in a second round of multiplex PCR and then size-selected and purified. Libraries were sequenced paired-end with 100 bp reads on an Illumina HiSeq2000. The authors' analysis ran thus. SOAPnuke was used to process the raw data, with reads discarded if the reads contained adapters or uncalled bases, had a mean Phred below 15, or lacked an exact constant-primer or identifier match. COPE v1.2.5 was used to merge high-quality paired reads, and clonotypes were defined as unique nucleotide sequences. MiTCR v1.1 was used to align clonotypes to the IMGT TRBV, TRBD and TRBJ reference segments. Analysis was restricted to V-J combinations with a frequency above 0.0001, which covered roughly 99% of repertoires. The TCS score was defined as the ratio of F50 (clonal expansion) to E x V (chaos), calculated using BLOSUM62-based TCRdist between CDR3 peptides within each V-J. Welch's t-statistics and random forest reduced just over 500 V-J features to 10 to 15, which were used in a naive Bayes classifier (R e1071). TCRdb reprocessed the public reads (quality trimming at Q25 with fastp, clone calling with MiXCR) and kept in-frame beta chains. Merged by CDR3 protein, the rows form single entries marked with the most common genes and DNA. The V and J calls were determined by TCRdb, not by the authors. In all, the sample holds roughly 93,000 distinct CDR3 sequences, and roughly half of those were seen once. The ten biggest clones cover roughly 29% of the sample.

The germline V gene provides CDR1 SGHRS and CDR2 YFSETQ. The cysteine opens and the phenylalanine closes a CDR3 of 15 amino acids. Only the CDR3 DNA stays, 45 bases, in frame from base 1. The germline V and J ends show losses of 5 bases and 4 bases respectively, and no gene match explains 10 bases of the junction. This specimen comes from a study of T cells in Graves' hyperthyroidism and ophthalmopathy (dated by TCRdb to between 2018 and 2020). The study in broad terms: Peripheral blood samples were taken at initial diagnosis, before any treatment was given. To identify TCR V-J signatures that set the groups apart, the researchers used a discovery cohort of 100 patients, made up of 43 with Graves' ophthalmopathy and about 59 with stable Graves' hyperthyroidism. Prospective prediction of ophthalmopathy was tested in an independent validation cohort of fewer than 20 hyperthyroidism patients and 17 patients who later progressed to ophthalmopathy. The 100 or so discovery patients were divided at random into training and test sets in a 7:3 ratio. In addition, the study compared T-cell repertoires in thyroid tissue and in blood from five or six Graves' hyperthyroidism patients. After blood sampling, hyperthyroidism patients were treated with methimazole at a starting dose of 30 mg daily, and ophthalmopathy patients were treated with high-dose intravenous methylprednisolone. According to the paper, TCR Vbeta CDR3 sequencing was carried out on over 130 peripheral blood samples, which came from more than 40 ophthalmopathy, 80 or so hyperthyroidism and about 17 progressor patients.

Broader findings and caveats from the paper: In cross-validation, a model built on a 13 V-J signature told ophthalmopathy apart from stable hyperthyroidism with 85% to 90% sensitivity and around 81% specificity, and in testing the same model reached 80%/75%. Most expanded thyroid clonotypes (frequency above 0.001) were also detected in blood, a finding suggesting that blood repertoires may reflect thyroid immune responses. During validation, the model predicted progression to ophthalmopathy a median of approximately six months ahead of onset, with almost 71% sensitivity and 72.22% specificity. Sample size was not statistically predetermined, and investigators were not blinded to group allocation.

Graves' hyperthyroidism was defined as stable when no progression to ophthalmopathy occurred over 18 months of follow-up. Hyperthyroidism patients were aged 18 to 65 years and newly diagnosed, with disease duration of less than 2 months. The study excluded patients with uncontrolled infections, other autoimmune diseases, pregnancy or lactation. Clinical symptoms, serum thyroxine and TRAb, thyroid ultrasound, and orbital computed tomography formed the basis for the diagnoses. PBMCs were separated from about 10 ml of fresh peripheral blood using Ficoll-Paque density gradient centrifugation. Total RNA was extracted using Trizol reagent, and RNA quality was assessed on an Agilent 2100 Bioanalyzer.

The chain uses TRBV5-1 and TRBJ2-5, with 8 bases matching TRBD1. Sequenced input: blood. This receptor was obtained from a woman between 40 and 50 years old with Graves' hyperthyroidism. CDR3 loop: CASRNGQGGRETQYF. The bases are TGCGCCAGCAGAAACGGACAGGGTGGAAGAGAGACCCAGTACTTC.